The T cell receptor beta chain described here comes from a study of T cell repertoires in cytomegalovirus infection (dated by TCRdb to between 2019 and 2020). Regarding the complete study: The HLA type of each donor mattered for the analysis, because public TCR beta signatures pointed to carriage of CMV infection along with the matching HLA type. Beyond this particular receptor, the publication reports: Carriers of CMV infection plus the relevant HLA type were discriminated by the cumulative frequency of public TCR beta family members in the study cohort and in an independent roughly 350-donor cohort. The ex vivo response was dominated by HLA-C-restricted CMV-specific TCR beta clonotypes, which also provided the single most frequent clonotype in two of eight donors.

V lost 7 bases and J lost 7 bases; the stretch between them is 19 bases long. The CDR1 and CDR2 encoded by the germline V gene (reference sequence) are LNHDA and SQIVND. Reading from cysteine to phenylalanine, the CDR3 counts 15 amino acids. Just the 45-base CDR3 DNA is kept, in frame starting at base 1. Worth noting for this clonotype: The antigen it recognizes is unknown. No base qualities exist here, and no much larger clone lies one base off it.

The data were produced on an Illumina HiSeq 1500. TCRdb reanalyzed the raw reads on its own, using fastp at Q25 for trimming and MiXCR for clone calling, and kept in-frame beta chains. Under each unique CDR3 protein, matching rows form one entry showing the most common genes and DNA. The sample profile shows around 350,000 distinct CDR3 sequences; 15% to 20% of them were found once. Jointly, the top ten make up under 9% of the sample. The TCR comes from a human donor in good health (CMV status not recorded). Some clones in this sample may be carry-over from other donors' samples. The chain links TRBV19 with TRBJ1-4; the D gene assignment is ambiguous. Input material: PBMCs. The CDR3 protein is CASNDWALGGEKLFF. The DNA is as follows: TGTGCCAGTAACGATTGGGCCTTAGGTGGTGAAAAACTGTTTTTT.